The rows below give T cell receptor beta chains drawn from one sample of a study of glioma-infiltrating T cells. TCRdb recomputed calls from the multiplex PCR reads with MiXCR, one row per CDR3 protein. The table lists about 89,000 distinct CDR3 sequences, about 25% of them singletons, with roughly 7% in the top ten. Sequenced input: glioma tissue, nonneoplastic brain tissue, or PBMCs (not recorded which). Receptors originate from a human donor with low-grade glioma or glioblastoma, undergoing nonglioma brain surgery, or in good health (not recorded which). Each CDR3 is given with its conserved first and last residue. The D gene is left open where the match is weak. Only some rows state a clone size, as once, few, many or a class for expanded clones.

>many|TRBV7-9|TRBD1|TRBJ1-1
CASSLGDRDTEAFF
TGTGCCAGCAGCTTAGGGGACAGGGACACTGAAGCTTTCTTT
>many|TRBV27|NA|TRBJ2-3
CASSRARQALSPSSTDTQYF
TGTGCCAGCAGCCGGGCCCGGCAGGCCTTAAGCCCTTCTAGCACAGATACGCAGTATTTT
>many|TRBV20-1|TRBD1|TRBJ1-3
CNARPPLDREPGNTIYF
TGCAATGCTCGACCTCCCTTGGACAGGGAACCTGGAAACACCATATATTTT
>few|TRBV12-3/TRBV12-4|NA|TRBJ2-7
CASQVQGYEQYF
TGTGCCAGTCAGGTACAGGGCTACGAGCAGTACTTC
>many|TRBV5-4|TRBD1|TRBJ2-3
CASSLGGQGASTQYF
TGTGCCAGCAGCTTGGGGGGACAGGGGGCAAGTACGCAGTATTTT
>NA|TRBV16|NA|TRBJ2-3
CASSQSKGADTQYF
TGTGCCAGCAGCCAATCTAAGGGCGCAGATACGCAGTATTTT
>few|TRBV5-1|TRBD1|TRBJ1-2
CASSLLPGQANYGYTF
TGCGCCAGCAGCTTACTACCGGGACAGGCAAACTATGGCTACACCTTC
>NA|TRBV2|TRBD1|TRBJ2-6
CASSEDRAGANVLTF
TGTGCCAGCAGTGAGGACAGGGCTGGGGCCAACGTCCTGACTTTC
>many|TRBV27|NA|TRBJ2-2
CACRRTVGTGELFF
TGTGCCTGCCGCAGGACAGTGGGCACCGGGGAGCTGTTTTTT
>many|TRBV2|TRBD1|TRBJ1-5
CASSSSGTASLLPQHF
TGTGCCAGCAGTTCATCCGGGACAGCCTCCTTATTGCCCCAGCATTTT
>many|TRBV20-1|NA|TRBJ2-3
CSAPLAGRTDTQYF
TGCAGTGCCCCACTAGCAGGGCGCACAGATACGCAGTATTTT
>many|TRBV3-1|NA|TRBJ2-7
CASSQPPGRDYEQYF
TGTGCCAGCAGCCAACCCCCGGGCAGAGACTACGAGCAGTACTTC
>many|TRBV20-1|NA|TRBJ2-7
CSASPGTGAYEQYF
TGCAGTGCTAGTCCCGGGACTGGGGCCTACGAGCAGTACTTC
>many|TRBV20-1|NA|TRBJ1-1
CSARGTYITDTEAFF
TGCAGTGCTAGAGGGACCTATATCACGGACACTGAAGCTTTCTTT
>NA|TRBV7-9|TRBD1|TRBJ1-5
CARSLALGQGAWSNQPQHF
TGTGCCAGAAGCTTAGCGTTGGGACAGGGGGCGTGGAGCAATCAGCCCCAGCATTTT
>many|TRBV7-9|TRBD2|TRBJ2-2
CASSPRRLAGVGGELFF
TGTGCCAGCAGCCCGAGGAGACTAGCGGGAGTTGGCGGGGAGCTGTTTTTT
>few|TRBV11-3|TRBD2|TRBJ2-5
CASSLEGLVNQETQYF
TGTGCCAGCAGCTTAGAGGGACTAGTTAATCAAGAGACCCAGTACTTC
>many|TRBV27|TRBD1|TRBJ1-2
CASSTQRQGLTGYTF
TGTGCCAGCAGTACCCAGAGACAGGGGCTTACCGGCTACACCTTC
>NA|TRBV10-3|NA|TRBJ2-5
CAISEDILSGETQYF
TGTGCCATCAGTGAGGACATCCTGTCAGGGGAGACCCAGTACTTC
>medium-sized|TRBV20-1|NA|TRBJ2-7
CSARGRSAFAEQYF
TGCAGTGCTCGTGGCCGTAGCGCATTCGCCGAGCAGTACTTC
>many|TRBV20-1|TRBD1|TRBJ1-5
CSAREGGGGQPQHF
TGCAGTGCTAGAGAAGGAGGGGGCGGTCAGCCCCAGCATTTT
>NA|TRBV6-8|NA|TRBJ2-7
CASSYSLEGGHEQYF
TGTGCCAGCAGTTACTCGCTAGAGGGTGGGCATGAGCAGTACTTC
>NA|TRBV7-6|NA|TRBJ2-7
CASSLVSRRTYEQYF
TGTGCCAGCAGCTTAGTCAGCAGGAGGACATACGAGCAGTACTTC
>NA|TRBV9|TRBD1|TRBJ2-2
CASSLSGQGQGELFF
TGTGCCAGCAGCCTCTCGGGACAGGGGCAGGGGGAGCTGTTTTTT
>NA|TRBV11-2|NA|TRBJ2-7
CASTLGGSQGEQYF
TGTGCCAGCACCCTAGGGGGGTCTCAAGGAGAGCAGTACTTC
>many|TRBV6-1|NA|TRBJ2-1
CASSSGYSYNEQFF
TGTGCCAGCAGTAGCGGGTACTCCTACAATGAGCAGTTCTTC
>many|TRBV4-1|NA|TRBJ1-2
CASSQVSGYTF
TGCGCCAGCAGCCAAGTATCAGGCTACACCTTC
>many|TRBV20-1|NA|TRBJ2-3
CSARDPDSLKSDTQYF
TGCAGTGCTAGAGATCCTGACTCCCTGAAGTCAGATACGCAGTATTTT
>NA|TRBV18|NA|TRBJ2-3
CASSTDTQYF
TGTGCCAGCTCAACAGATACGCAGTATTTT
>many|TRBV6-2/TRBV6-3|NA|TRBJ2-1
CASSSGTTTYNEQFF
TGTGCCAGCAGTTCCGGGACCACCACCTACAATGAGCAGTTCTTC
>many|TRBV10-3|NA|TRBJ2-5
CAISESGGTQYF
TGTGCCATCAGTGAGTCTGGGGGGACCCAGTACTTC
>few|TRBV30|NA|TRBJ1-1
CAWSRTALNTEAFF
TGTGCCTGGAGCCGGACAGCTCTGAACACTGAAGCTTTCTTT
>many|TRBV27|NA|TRBJ2-7
CASTPDRPPYEQYF
TGTGCCAGCACCCCAGACAGGCCGCCCTACGAGCAGTACTTC
>many|TRBV18|TRBD1|TRBJ1-1
CASSPSGGIKPNTEAFF
TGTGCCAGCTCACCTTCAGGGGGCATAAAACCGAACACTGAAGCTTTCTTT
>NA|TRBV2|TRBD1|TRBJ1-1
CASSSSLGQGNTEAFW
TGTGCCAGCAGTTCATCTTTAGGACAGGGGAACACTGAAGCTTTCTGG
>NA|TRBV11-2|TRBD2|TRBJ2-7
CASSFVGTSGGYEQYF
TGTGCCAGCAGCTTCGTCGGGACTAGCGGGGGGTACGAGCAGTACTTC
>NA|TRBV29-1|NA|TRBJ1-1
CSVVTGLGEAFF
TGCAGCGTTGTGACGGGCCTGGGTGAAGCTTTCTTT
>many|TRBV2|NA|TRBJ2-2
CASSVNTGELFF
TGTGCCAGCAGTGTGAACACCGGGGAGCTGTTTTTT
>NA|TRBV12-5|TRBD2|TRBJ2-3
CASGLGLAASTDTQYF
TGTGCTAGTGGTTTGGGACTAGCAGCGAGCACAGATACGCAGTATTTT
>many|TRBV18|TRBD2|TRBJ2-5
CASSPPRASGGHYF
TGTGCCAGCTCACCACCGAGGGCTAGCGGGGGCCATTACTTC
>NA|TRBV20-1|NA|TRBJ2-5
CSARRAGGEETQYF
TGCAGTGCTAGGAGGGCAGGGGGGGAAGAGACCCAGTACTTC